The T cell receptor beta chain under discussion was sequenced for a study of OX40 agonist ivuxolimab in advanced cancers. The wider study: Ivuxolimab is a fully human IgG2 antibody that activates OX40 (CD134). Patients treated during dose escalation were battling hepatocellular carcinoma, melanoma, renal cell or head and neck cancer. Study-wide points: There were, on average, more expanded clones in CD8+ T cells than in CD4+.

As regards this clone: Its antigen is unknown.

Profiled with immunoSEQ multiplex PCR; TCRdb holds only in-frame clones, not every one. The sample has 95,000 to 150,000 clones, about 94% seen once. Sequencing was performed on CD4+ or CD8+ T cells sorted from blood, taken in a trial of the OX40 agonist ivuxolimab. The TCR sequence derives from an adult with an advanced solid tumor such as melanoma, head and neck, liver or kidney cancer.

The CDR3 sequence is CASGLSGGEQYF. DNA of the CDR3: TGTGCCAGCGGTCTCTCAGGGGGCGAGCAGTACTTC. The V call is TRBV6-1, the J call TRBJ2-7, with TRBD1 matching over 7 bases. Germline values: CDR1 MNHNS, CDR2 SASEGT. The CDR3 is 12 amino acids. V lost 8 bases, J lost 6 bases, and 7 bases stayed unmatched.